This TCR beta chain emerged from a study of identical twins. Using its own MiXCR run on the 5' RACE reads, TCRdb lists one record per CDR3 protein. The sample holds a few hundred thousand distinct CDR3 sequences; approximately 7.1% are singletons and the top ten take more than 12%. The V gene's germline CDR1 is LNHNV and CDR2 YYDKDF (reference sequence). After removal of 0 bases from V and 2 bases from J, the junction contained 7 bases not matched to a gene. The CDR3 totals 16 residues. This sample also belongs to another study, concerning T cells expressing NK-cell markers.

Input material: CD8+ T cells sorted from blood. The V gene is TRBV15, the J gene TRBJ2-7; the match to TRBD1 covers 7 bases. The clonotype comes from a woman younger than 30 in good health. Here the CDR3 reads CATSRDRRTGPYEQYF. DNA for the CDR3: TGTGCCACCAGCAGAGATAGGCGGACAGGCCCCTACGAGCAGTACTTC.